This entry lists 12 T cell receptor beta chains sequenced from one sample in a study of neurological immune-mediated disorders. MiXCR, applied by TCRdb to the 5' RACE reads, yields one record per CDR3 protein. The sample has tens of thousands of distinct CDR3 sequences; approximately 10% are singletons. Source material: PBMCs. These receptors were taken from a man aged 40-55 years in good health.

The sample holds many counts of this clonotype. The chain combines TRBV6-5 with TRBJ2-1; D possibly corresponds to TRBD2 (6 bases). V was clipped by 8 bases and J by 10 bases, with 15 bases between them. This CDR3 has 12 residues. Germline V CDR1 and CDR2: MNHEY, SVGAGI. The chain's CDR3 is CASGVWGGEQFF. In nucleotides, the CDR3 is TGTGCCAGCGGGGTCTGGGGAGGCGAGCAGTTCTTC.

This clonotype has a count of ten or more. V is TRBV5-1 and J is TRBJ2-6; no reliable D call. V was pared by 0 bases and J by 2 bases, with 9 bases between. This CDR3 spans 16 amino acids. Germline values: CDR1 SGHRS, CDR2 YFSETQ. The CDR3 DNA sequence: TGCGCCAGCAGCTTGGGCCTCCCCACTGGGGCCAACGTCCTGACTTTC. Amino acid sequence: CASSLGLPTGANVLTF.

This clonotype has ten or more counts. The chain carries TRBV18 and TRBJ1-1; D might be TRBD1 (6 bases). V was shortened by 4 bases and J by 5 bases, with 11 bases between the two germline ends. CDR3 length equals 13 residues. Germline lookup yields CDR1 KGHSH and CDR2 LQKENI. The CDR3 coding sequence is TGTGCCAGCTCACTTCAGGGGAGGACTGAAGCTTTCTTT. Amino acid sequence: CASSLQGRTEAFF. Complete variable domain (other parts from reference TRBV18 and TRBJ1-1): NAGVMQNPRHLVRRRGQEARLRCSPMKGHSHVYWYRQLPEEGLKFMVYLQKENIIDESGMPKERFSAEFPKEGPSILRIQQVVRGDSAAYFCASSLQGRTEAFFGQGTRLTVV.

Ten or more counts support this clonotype. This chain links TRBV5-1 with TRBJ1-1, with 7 nucleotides matching TRBD1. CDR1 and CDR2 (germline): SGHRS, YFSETQ. The CDR3 is 13 residues long. V gave up 2 bases and J gave up 6 bases; unmatched junction bases: 4. The CDR3 reads CASSLQGGPEAFF. The CDR3 bases are TGCGCCAGCAGCTTACAAGGGGGCCCTGAAGCTTTCTTT. Based on the CDR3 plus reference TRBV5-1 and TRBJ1-1, the full variable domain is KAGVTQTPRYLIKTRGQQVTLSCSPISGHRSVSWYQQTPGQGLQFLFEYFSETQRNKGNFPGRFSGRQFSNSRSEMNVSTLELGDSALYLCASSLQGGPEAFFGQGTRLTVV.

Note on this clonotype: A single base separates this from a much larger clone, so it may be a read error. The chain has TRBV7-9 and TRBJ2-7, with D possibly TRBD1 on 6 matching bases. Germline CDR1 SEHNR, CDR2 FQNEAQ (reference sequence). The CDR3 is 14 amino acids. In DNA, the CDR3 is TGTGCCAGCAGCAAAATTGGGACAAGCTACGATCAGTACTTC. The encoded protein is CASSKIGTSYDQYF.

This clonotype was seen only once. The rearrangement joins TRBV20-1 to TRBJ2-3; 9 nucleotides match TRBD2. The CDR3 consists of 17 residues. Germline CDR1 reads DFQATT; CDR2 reads SNEGSKA (reference sequence). Trimming cost V 7 bases and J 8 bases; bases outside gene matches: 22. The CDR3 bases are TGCAGTGATGCTATCAACCTAGCGGGGCTTTCCGGGCCTACGCAGTATTTT. Its translation is CSDAINLAGLSGPTQYF.

This clonotype was detected ten times or more. The rearrangement links TRBV3-1 to TRBJ2-5, with unresolved D. Deletions cut 4 bases from V and 4 bases from J, with 13 bases between. CDR1 and CDR2 (germline): LGHDT, YNNKEL (reference sequence). The CDR3 spans 14 residues. The CDR3 loop is CASSLDPTGETQYF. The CDR3 DNA reads as TGTGCCAGCAGCCTCGACCCGACGGGAGAGACCCAGTACTTC.

This clonotype was observed many times. This chain links TRBV6-5 with TRBJ2-7; D may be TRBD2 (6 bases). V was clipped by 8 bases and J by 0 bases, with 8 bases between them. Germline CDR1 MNHEY, CDR2 SVGAGI. CDR3 length equals 12 residues. DNA of the CDR3: TGTGCCAGCGGGAGGAGCTCCTACGAGCAGTACTTC. Residues: CASGRSSYEQYF.

This clonotype was detected only a few times. This chain links TRBV18 with TRBJ1-5; D gene uncertain. CDR1 KGHSH and CDR2 LQKENI come from the germline V gene. The CDR3 contains 16 residues. V lost 2 bases and J 3 bases, leaving 14 bases between the germline ends. This CDR3 is CASSPFVAKDNQPQHF. The DNA of the CDR3 is TGTGCCAGCTCACCATTCGTCGCAAAGGACAATCAGCCCCAGCATTTT.

The sample holds many counts of this clonotype. V is TRBV19 and J is TRBJ2-7; D ambiguous. Trimming shortened V by 4 bases and J by 4 bases, and 20 bases separated the two germline ends. The germline CDR1 and CDR2 sequences are LNHDA and SQIVND (reference sequence). CDR3 length: 16 amino acids. CDR3 nucleotides: TGTGCCAGTAGTACTCCCCCCCGCCAGGATGGATACGAGCAGTACTTC. This codes for CASSTPPRQDGYEQYF.

This clonotype was detected ten times or more. The chain uses TRBV5-1 and TRBJ2-1, with D unresolved. The CDR3 totals 16 residues. The ends were cut back, 1 base at V and 2 bases at J, with 13 bases in the middle. Germline V gene sequence: CDR1 SGHRS, CDR2 YFSETQ. The CDR3 region is CASSLTEATAYNEQFF. For the CDR3, the DNA is TGCGCCAGCAGCTTGACAGAAGCAACGGCCTACAATGAGCAGTTCTTC.

This clonotype was observed many times. This sequence joins TRBV10-3 and TRBJ2-1; 8 bases are shared with TRBD2. This CDR3 comprises 15 residues. V was pared by 6 bases and J by 4 bases, with 8 bases of the junction left unmatched. Germline V gene data show CDR1 as ENHRY and CDR2 as SYGVKD. The DNA of the CDR3 is TGTGCCATCAGCCCCATCACTAGCGGATACAATGAGCAGTTCTTC. Its translation: CAISPITSGYNEQFF.